Sequencing of this T cell receptor (beta chain) was carried out in a study of Tregs in tolerant kidney transplant recipients. General study points: In tolerant patients, donor-specific Tregs outgrew total Tregs, suggesting antigen-driven expansion. Validation in larger populations is needed because few patients were studied.

A note on this clone: The antigen remains unidentified.

Profiled with immunoSEQ multiplex PCR; TCRdb holds only in-frame clones, not every one. Found here are approximately 75,000 clones, 75% to 95% of them singletons; the top ten hold 0.34%. Thawed PBMCs were FACS-sorted into unstimulated CD4+CD25+CD127- regulatory T cells, CD4+CD25- non-regulatory cells, CD4 and CD8 cells. The receptor comes from a human donor who received a combined kidney and bone marrow transplant. The sample was Tregs from blood, taken before the transplant.

CDR3 residues: CSVEESGGQPQHF. CDR3 bases: TGCAGCGTTGAAGAATCAGGGGGTCAGCCCCAGCATTTT. This chain uses TRBV29-1 with TRBJ1-5, with 7 bases that match TRBD1. Trimming at V came to 0 bases and at J to 6 bases, leaving 2 bases not matched to a gene. The CDR3 contains 13 residues. Germline-derived CDR1 and CDR2 are SQVTM and ANQGSEA.